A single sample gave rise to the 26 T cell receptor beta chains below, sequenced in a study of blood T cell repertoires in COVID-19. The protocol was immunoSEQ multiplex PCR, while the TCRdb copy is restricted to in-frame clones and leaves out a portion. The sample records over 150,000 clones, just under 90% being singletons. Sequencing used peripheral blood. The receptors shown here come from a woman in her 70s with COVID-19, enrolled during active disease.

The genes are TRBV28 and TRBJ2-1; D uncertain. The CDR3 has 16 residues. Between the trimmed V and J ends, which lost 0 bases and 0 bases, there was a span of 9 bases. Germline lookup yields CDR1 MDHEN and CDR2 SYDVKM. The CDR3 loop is CASSLWAGSSYNEQFF. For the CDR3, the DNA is TGTGCCAGCAGTTTATGGGCAGGCAGCTCCTACAATGAGCAGTTCTTC.

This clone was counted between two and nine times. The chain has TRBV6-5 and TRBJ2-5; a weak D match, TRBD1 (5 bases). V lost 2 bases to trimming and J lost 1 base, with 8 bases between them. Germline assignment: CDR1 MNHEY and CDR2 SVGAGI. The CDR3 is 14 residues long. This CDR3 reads CASSYQTGQETQYF. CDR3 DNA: TGTGCCAGCAGTTACCAAACAGGCCAAGAGACCCAGTACTTC.

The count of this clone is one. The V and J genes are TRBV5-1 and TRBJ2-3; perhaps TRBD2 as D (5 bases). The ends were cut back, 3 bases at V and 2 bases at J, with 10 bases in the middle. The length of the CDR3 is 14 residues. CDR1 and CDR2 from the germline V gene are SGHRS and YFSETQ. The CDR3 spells CASSSGEFTDTQYF. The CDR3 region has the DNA TGCGCCAGCAGCTCCGGGGAGTTCACAGATACGCAGTATTTT.

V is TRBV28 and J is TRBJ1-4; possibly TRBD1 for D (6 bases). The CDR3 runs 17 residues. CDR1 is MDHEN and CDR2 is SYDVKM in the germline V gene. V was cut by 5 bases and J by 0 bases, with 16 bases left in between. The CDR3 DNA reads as TGTGCCAGCAGTCCCTTACAGGGCGTCGCAACTAATGAAAAACTGTTTTTT. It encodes CASSPLQGVATNEKLFF.

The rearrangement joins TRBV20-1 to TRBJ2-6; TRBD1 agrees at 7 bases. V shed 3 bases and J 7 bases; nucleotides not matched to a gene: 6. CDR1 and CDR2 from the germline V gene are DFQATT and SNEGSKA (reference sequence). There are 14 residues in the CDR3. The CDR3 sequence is CSASATGLANVLTF. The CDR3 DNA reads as TGCAGTGCTAGTGCGACAGGGTTAGCCAACGTCCTGACTTTC.

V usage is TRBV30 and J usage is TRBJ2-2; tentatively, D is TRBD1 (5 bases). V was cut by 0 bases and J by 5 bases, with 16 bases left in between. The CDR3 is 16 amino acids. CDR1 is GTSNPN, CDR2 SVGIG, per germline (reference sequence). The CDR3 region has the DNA TGTGCCTGGAGTGTGCATTGGGGCCAGGCAACCGGGGAGCTGTTTTTT. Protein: CAWSVHWGQATGELFF.

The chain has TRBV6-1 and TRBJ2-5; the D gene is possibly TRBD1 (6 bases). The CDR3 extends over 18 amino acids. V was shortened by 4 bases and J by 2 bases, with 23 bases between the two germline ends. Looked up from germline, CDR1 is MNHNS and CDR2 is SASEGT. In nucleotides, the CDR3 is TGTGCCAGCAGTGGAATACATGGGGGACATGGGGAGCAAGAGACCCAGTACTTC. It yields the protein CASSGIHGGHGEQETQYF.

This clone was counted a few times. The CDR3, as DNA: TGTGCCAGTAGTAGGGGACTAGAGTATGGCTACACCTTC. Its protein product is CASSRGLEYGYTF. The genes are TRBV19 and TRBJ1-2; D possibly corresponds to TRBD1 (5 bases). V dropped 4 bases and J dropped 5 bases, with 11 bases sitting between them. Germline CDR1 LNHDA, CDR2 SQIVND (reference sequence). The CDR3 runs to 13 residues.

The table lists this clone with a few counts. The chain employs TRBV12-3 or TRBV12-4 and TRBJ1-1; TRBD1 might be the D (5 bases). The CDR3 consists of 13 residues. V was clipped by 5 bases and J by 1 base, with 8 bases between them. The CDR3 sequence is CASSTTANTEAFF. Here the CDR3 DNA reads TGTGCCAGCAGTACGACAGCGAACACTGAAGCTTTCTTT.

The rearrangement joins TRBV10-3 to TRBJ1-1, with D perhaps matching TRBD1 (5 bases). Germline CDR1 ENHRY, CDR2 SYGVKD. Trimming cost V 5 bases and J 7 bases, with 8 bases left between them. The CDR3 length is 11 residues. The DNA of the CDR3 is TGTGCCATCAGTTCGGGGGGTGAAGCTTTCTTT. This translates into CAISSGGEAFF.

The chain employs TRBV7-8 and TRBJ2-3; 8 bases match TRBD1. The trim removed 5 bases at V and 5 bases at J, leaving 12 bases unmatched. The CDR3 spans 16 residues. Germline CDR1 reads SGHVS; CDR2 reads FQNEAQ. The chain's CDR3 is CASSREFRGQGDTQYF. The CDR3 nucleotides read TGTGCCAGCAGCCGAGAATTCAGGGGGCAAGGAGATACGCAGTATTTT.

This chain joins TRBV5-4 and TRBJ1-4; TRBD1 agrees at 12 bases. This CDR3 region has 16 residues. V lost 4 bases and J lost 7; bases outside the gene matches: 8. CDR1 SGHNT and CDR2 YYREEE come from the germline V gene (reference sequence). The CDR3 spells CASSRPGTGGSEKLFF. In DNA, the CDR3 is TGTGCCAGCAGCCGTCCCGGGACAGGGGGCAGTGAAAAACTGTTTTTT. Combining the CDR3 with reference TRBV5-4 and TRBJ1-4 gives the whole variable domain ETGVTQSPTHLIKTRGQQVTLRCSSQSGHNTVSWYQQALGQGPQFIFQYYREEENGRGNFPPRFSGLQFPNYSSELNVNALELDDSALYLCASSRPGTGGSEKLFFGSGTQLSVL.

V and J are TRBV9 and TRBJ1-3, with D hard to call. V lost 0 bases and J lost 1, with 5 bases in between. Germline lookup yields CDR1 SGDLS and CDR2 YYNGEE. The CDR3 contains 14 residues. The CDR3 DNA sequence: TGTGCCAGCAGCGTAGCGAGTTCTGGAAACACCATATATTTT. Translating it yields CASSVASSGNTIYF.

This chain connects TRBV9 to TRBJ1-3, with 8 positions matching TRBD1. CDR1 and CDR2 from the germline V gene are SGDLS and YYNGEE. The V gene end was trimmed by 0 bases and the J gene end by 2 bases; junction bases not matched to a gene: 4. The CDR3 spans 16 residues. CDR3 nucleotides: TGTGCCAGCAGCGTAGCTGGGACAGGTCCTGGAAACACCATATATTTT. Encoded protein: CASSVAGTGPGNTIYF.

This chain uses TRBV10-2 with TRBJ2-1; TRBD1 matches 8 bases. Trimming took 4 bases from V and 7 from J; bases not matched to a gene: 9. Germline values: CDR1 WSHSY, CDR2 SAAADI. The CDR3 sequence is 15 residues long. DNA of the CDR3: TGCGCCAGCAGTGCCGACCGACAGGGGAGGAATGAGCAGTTCTTC. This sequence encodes CASSADRQGRNEQFF.

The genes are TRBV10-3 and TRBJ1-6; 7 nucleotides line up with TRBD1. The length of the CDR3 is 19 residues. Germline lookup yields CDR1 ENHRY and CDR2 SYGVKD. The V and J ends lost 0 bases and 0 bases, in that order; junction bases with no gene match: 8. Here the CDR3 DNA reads TGTGCCATCAGTGAGTCAGGGGACAGTACCAGCTCCTATAATTCACCCCTCCACTTT. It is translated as CAISESGDSTSSYNSPLHF.

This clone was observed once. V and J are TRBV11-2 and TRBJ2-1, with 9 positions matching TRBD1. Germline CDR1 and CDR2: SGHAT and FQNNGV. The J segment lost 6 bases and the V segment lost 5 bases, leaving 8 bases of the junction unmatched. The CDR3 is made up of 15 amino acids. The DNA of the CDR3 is TGTGCCAGCAGCCGGGACAGGGTATATCCCAATGAGCAGTTCTTC. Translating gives CASSRDRVYPNEQFF.

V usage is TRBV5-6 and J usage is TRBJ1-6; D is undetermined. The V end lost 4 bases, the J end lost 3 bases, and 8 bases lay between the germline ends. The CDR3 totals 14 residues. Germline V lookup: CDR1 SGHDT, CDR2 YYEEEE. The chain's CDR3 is CASSEQFYNSPLHF. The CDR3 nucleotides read TGTGCCAGCAGCGAACAGTTCTATAATTCACCCCTCCACTTT.

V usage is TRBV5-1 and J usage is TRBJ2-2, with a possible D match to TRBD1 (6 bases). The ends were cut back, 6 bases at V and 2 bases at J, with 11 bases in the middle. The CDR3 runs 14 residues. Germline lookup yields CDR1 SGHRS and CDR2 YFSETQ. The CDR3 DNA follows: TGCGCCAGCACCCGGACAGTAAACACCGGGGAGCTGTTTTTT. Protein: CASTRTVNTGELFF.

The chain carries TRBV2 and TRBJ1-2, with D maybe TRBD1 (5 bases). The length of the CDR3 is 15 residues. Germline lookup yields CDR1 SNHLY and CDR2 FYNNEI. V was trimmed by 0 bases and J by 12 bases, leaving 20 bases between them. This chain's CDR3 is CASSEAIVRAGHNTF. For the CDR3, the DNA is TGTGCCAGCAGTGAAGCGATAGTTCGAGCAGGGCACAACACCTTC.

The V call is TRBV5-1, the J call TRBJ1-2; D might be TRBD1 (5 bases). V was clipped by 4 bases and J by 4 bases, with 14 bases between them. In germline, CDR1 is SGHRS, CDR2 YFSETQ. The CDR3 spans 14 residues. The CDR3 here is CASSLGLLSYGYTF. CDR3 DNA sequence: TGCGCCAGCAGCCTGGGACTGCTTAGCTATGGCTACACCTTC.

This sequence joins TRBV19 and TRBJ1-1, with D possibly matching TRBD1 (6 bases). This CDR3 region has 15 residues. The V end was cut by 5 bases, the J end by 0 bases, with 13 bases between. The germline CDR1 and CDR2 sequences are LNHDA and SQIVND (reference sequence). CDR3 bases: TGTGCCAGTAGTGCACACAGGGTGTTGAACACTGAAGCTTTCTTT. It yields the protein CASSAHRVLNTEAFF.

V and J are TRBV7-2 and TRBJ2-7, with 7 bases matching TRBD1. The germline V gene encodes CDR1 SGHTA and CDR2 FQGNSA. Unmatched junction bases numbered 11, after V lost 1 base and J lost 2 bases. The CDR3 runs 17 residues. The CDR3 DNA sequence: TGTGCCAGCAGCTTAGTGTTTACCCGACAGGGAACCTACGAGCAGTACTTC. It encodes CASSLVFTRQGTYEQYF.

For the CDR3, the DNA is TGTGCCAGCAGCTTAGGGGACAGGGGGGCCTATGGCTACACCTTC. Its protein is CASSLGDRGAYGYTF. V is TRBV7-8 and J is TRBJ1-2, with 11 bases matching TRBD1. Germline loops: CDR1 SGHVS, CDR2 FQNEAQ. The CDR3 covers 15 residues. The V segment lost 1 base and the J segment 4 bases; nucleotides outside the gene matches: 2.

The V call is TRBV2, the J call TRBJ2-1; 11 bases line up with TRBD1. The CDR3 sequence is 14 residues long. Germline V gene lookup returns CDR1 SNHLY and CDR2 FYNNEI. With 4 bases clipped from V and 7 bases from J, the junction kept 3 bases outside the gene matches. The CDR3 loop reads CASSGTGGRNEQFF. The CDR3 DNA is TGTGCCAGCAGTGGGACAGGGGGCAGGAATGAGCAGTTCTTC.

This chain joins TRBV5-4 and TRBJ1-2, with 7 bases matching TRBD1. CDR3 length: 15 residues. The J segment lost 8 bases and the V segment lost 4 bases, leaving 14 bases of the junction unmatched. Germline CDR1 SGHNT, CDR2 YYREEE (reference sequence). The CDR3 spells CASSISGGPIGGYTF. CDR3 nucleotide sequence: TGTGCCAGCAGCATATCAGGGGGACCTATAGGGGGCTACACCTTC.